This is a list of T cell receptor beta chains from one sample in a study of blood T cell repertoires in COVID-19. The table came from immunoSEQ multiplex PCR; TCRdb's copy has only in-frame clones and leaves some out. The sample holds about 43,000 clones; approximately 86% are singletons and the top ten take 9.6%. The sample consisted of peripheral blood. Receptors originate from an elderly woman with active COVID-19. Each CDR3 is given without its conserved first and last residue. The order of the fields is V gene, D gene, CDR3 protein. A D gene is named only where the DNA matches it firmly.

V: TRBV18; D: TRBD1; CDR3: ASSPSGGGYGYT
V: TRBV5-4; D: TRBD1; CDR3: ASSVQGLQETQY
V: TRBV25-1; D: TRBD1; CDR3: ASSARQGAGGELF
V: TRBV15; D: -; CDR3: ATSRAAGVNTIY
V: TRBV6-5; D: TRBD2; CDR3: ASSYPRGGLNTQY
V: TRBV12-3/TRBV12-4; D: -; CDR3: ASSPTSNYGYT
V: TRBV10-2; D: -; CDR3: ASSDGGVNQPQH
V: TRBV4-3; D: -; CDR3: ASSQDDSQDYGYT
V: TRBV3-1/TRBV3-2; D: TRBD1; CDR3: ASSQGDRGENTEAF
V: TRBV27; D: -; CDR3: ASSLGSSYNEQF
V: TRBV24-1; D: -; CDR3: ATSDYRTDYGYT
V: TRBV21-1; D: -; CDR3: ASFPGHQNSPLH
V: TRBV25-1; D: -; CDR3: ASIGGTMNTEAF
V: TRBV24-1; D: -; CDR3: ATSATATSTIY
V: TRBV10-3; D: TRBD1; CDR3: AISPKQGYEQY
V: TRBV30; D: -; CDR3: AWSPGQTRGYT
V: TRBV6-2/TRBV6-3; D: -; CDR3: ASSFPNEQY
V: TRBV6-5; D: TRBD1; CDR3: ASTNQPETGNEQF
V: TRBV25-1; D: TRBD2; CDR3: ASSELGAGVTDTQY
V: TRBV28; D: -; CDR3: ASQFTKQGDEKLF
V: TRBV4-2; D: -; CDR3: ASSPTPRGTYEQY
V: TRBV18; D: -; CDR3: ASSPSGVGSNQPQH
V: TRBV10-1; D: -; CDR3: ATRGLNTIY
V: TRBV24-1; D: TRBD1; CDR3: ATSDKTRTGSDEQF
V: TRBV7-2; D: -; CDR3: ASSSGKENTEAF
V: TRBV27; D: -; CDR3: ASTPRQDSYNEQF
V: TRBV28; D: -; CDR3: ASRAQGRTNEKLF
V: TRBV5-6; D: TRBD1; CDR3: ASSLAGTGRREQY
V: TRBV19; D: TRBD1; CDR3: ASTGTGSSSTDTQY
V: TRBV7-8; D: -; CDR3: ASSLDVPVYGYT
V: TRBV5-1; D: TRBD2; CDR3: ASSSTSGGTYYNEQF
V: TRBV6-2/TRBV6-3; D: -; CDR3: ASTPGPRRETQY
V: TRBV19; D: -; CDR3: ASSQTGGRGTSYGYT
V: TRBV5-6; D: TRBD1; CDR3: ASSAPDRGVASNTEAF
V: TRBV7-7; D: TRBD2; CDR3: ASSLSSGVNTGELF
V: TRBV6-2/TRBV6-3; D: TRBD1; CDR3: ASSRQSGGSYEQY
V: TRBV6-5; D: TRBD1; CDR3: ASSYRGRTRPEAF
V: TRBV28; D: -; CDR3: ASSTTAAATNEKLF
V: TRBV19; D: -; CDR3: ASSIRGASSYEQY
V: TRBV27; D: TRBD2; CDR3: ASSPSGVYTGELF
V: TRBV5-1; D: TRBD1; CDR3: ASSLGQGMWNEQF
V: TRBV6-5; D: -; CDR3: ASRYRQSSYEQY
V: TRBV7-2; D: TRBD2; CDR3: ASSPRLGSGGSYEQY
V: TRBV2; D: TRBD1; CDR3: ASRPGQGYEQF
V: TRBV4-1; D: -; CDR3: ASSPGWGTRHSGANVLT
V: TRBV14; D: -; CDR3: ASSHRAGNTGELF